This TCR beta chain was identified during a study of cytomegalovirus exposure and HLA in healthy donors. Findings of the study overall: The study recorded 164 TCR beta chains that were cytomegalovirus-associated. About 87% or about 30% of the time was how often most TCR beta V segments were productive, according to an earlier analysis. Near-uniform donor sequencing depth was presumed by presence/absence analyses.

As to this clone: Antigen unknown.

The length of the CDR3 is 15 residues. The V gene lost 4 bases and the J gene lost 6 bases, with 13 bases spanning the gap. Germline CDR1 and CDR2: MNHNS and SASEGT. In the PCR, 60 Vbeta and 13 Jbeta primers were used. Measured with immunoSEQ multiplex PCR; TCRdb has only the in-frame clones, and not every one. Of 85,000 to 130,000 clones listed, around 75% are singletons. V usage is TRBV6-1 and J usage is TRBJ1-6; D remains ambiguous. Sequences were obtained from PBMCs. This clonotype was obtained from a male donor in good health and CMV-seropositive. The CDR3 region has the DNA TGTGCCAGCAGTGTACGAGCCTCTTTTAATTCACCCCTCCACTTT. Residues: CASSVRASFNSPLHF.